These T cell receptor beta chains were read from a single sample in a study of blood T cells in healthy people across ages. TCRdb used MiXCR to reprocess the 5' RACE reads, holding one entry per CDR3 protein. The sample holds around 1,900,000 distinct CDR3 sequences, approximately 40% seen once. Material: blood. The receptors come from a human donor in good health. Both conserved end residues are part of each CDR3. Each record gives: V gene, clone size, J gene, CDR3 protein. Clone size is not always given. Where it is, it says once, few, many or a class for expanded clones.

v_call: TRBV7-9
clone_size: -
j_call: TRBJ1-2
cdr3_aa: CASSLGFAGGYGYTF

v_call: TRBV10-3
clone_size: -
j_call: TRBJ2-5
cdr3_aa: CAISPQGPGETQYF

v_call: TRBV29-1
clone_size: few
j_call: TRBJ1-2
cdr3_aa: CSVEPRTGTNYGYTF

v_call: TRBV24-1
clone_size: few
j_call: TRBJ1-2
cdr3_aa: CATSDSGPYGYTF

v_call: TRBV6-5
clone_size: -
j_call: TRBJ1-1
cdr3_aa: CASSYSTGSLGKAFF

v_call: TRBV7-6
clone_size: few
j_call: TRBJ2-1
cdr3_aa: CASSFLLAGDVNEQFF

v_call: TRBV25-1
clone_size: -
j_call: TRBJ1-4
cdr3_aa: CASSVNSGRREMGKLFF

v_call: TRBV3-1
clone_size: -
j_call: TRBJ2-1
cdr3_aa: CASGRIGGAIREQFF

v_call: TRBV27
clone_size: few
j_call: TRBJ1-2
cdr3_aa: CASRDRYGCTF

v_call: TRBV27
clone_size: few
j_call: TRBJ2-3
cdr3_aa: CASSSTSGGALWSTDTQYF

v_call: TRBV27
clone_size: -
j_call: TRBJ1-1
cdr3_aa: CASSLQLASEAFF

v_call: TRBV2
clone_size: -
j_call: TRBJ2-7
cdr3_aa: CASLGTNLYEQYF

v_call: TRBV12-3/TRBV12-4
clone_size: -
j_call: TRBJ1-1
cdr3_aa: CASSFNGGLQAFF

v_call: TRBV10-3
clone_size: few
j_call: TRBJ2-3
cdr3_aa: CAISELGSVGNTQYF

v_call: TRBV7-6
clone_size: -
j_call: TRBJ2-1
cdr3_aa: CASSQDGSYNEQFF

v_call: TRBV29-1
clone_size: -
j_call: -
cdr3_aa: CSVVLGQLLYNEQYF

v_call: TRBV5-1
clone_size: many
j_call: TRBJ2-7
cdr3_aa: CASSLGRGLSYEQYF

v_call: TRBV12-3/TRBV12-4
clone_size: many
j_call: TRBJ1-2
cdr3_aa: CASSLESDLHGYTF

v_call: TRBV4-2
clone_size: once
j_call: TRBJ1-6
cdr3_aa: CASSQDLGRRVDSPLHF

v_call: TRBV5-1
clone_size: many
j_call: TRBJ2-7
cdr3_aa: CASSLEAVRRFEQYF

v_call: TRBV27
clone_size: -
j_call: TRBJ2-3
cdr3_aa: CASSLGPHDTDTQYF

v_call: TRBV4-2
clone_size: few
j_call: -
cdr3_aa: CASSQVQGFYEQYF

v_call: TRBV18
clone_size: once
j_call: TRBJ2-7
cdr3_aa: CASSPPGQAPYEQYF

v_call: TRBV4-3
clone_size: -
j_call: TRBJ2-3
cdr3_aa: CASSQGWGRADTQYF

v_call: TRBV6-2/TRBV6-3
clone_size: -
j_call: TRBJ2-7
cdr3_aa: CASSYGTGTPYEQYF

v_call: TRBV18
clone_size: once
j_call: TRBJ1-2
cdr3_aa: CASSRLDREHGYTF

v_call: TRBV7-9
clone_size: -
j_call: TRBJ2-3
cdr3_aa: CASSSLVSDTQYF

v_call: TRBV4-3
clone_size: -
j_call: TRBJ1-4
cdr3_aa: CASSQVGNEKLFF

v_call: TRBV5-1
clone_size: once
j_call: TRBJ1-6
cdr3_aa: CASSLERSYNSPLHF

v_call: TRBV12-3/TRBV12-4
clone_size: -
j_call: TRBJ1-5
cdr3_aa: CASSRSFGGGNQPQHF

v_call: TRBV20-1
clone_size: few
j_call: TRBJ2-7
cdr3_aa: CSARSQGRHEQYF

v_call: TRBV27
clone_size: few
j_call: TRBJ2-2
cdr3_aa: CASSLSAGALRELFF

v_call: TRBV3-1
clone_size: -
j_call: TRBJ1-2
cdr3_aa: CASSHRKQINYGYTF

v_call: TRBV5-1
clone_size: -
j_call: TRBJ2-3
cdr3_aa: CANSLRTAEIAYTDTQYF

v_call: TRBV18
clone_size: -
j_call: TRBJ2-1
cdr3_aa: CASSPQRGSYNEQFF

v_call: TRBV3-1
clone_size: few
j_call: TRBJ2-1
cdr3_aa: CASSRLAGGPSAQFF

v_call: TRBV30
clone_size: -
j_call: TRBJ2-3
cdr3_aa: CAWDLQGTDTQYF

v_call: TRBV29-1
clone_size: -
j_call: TRBJ2-7
cdr3_aa: CSVEDSQTSYEQYF

v_call: TRBV29-1
clone_size: -
j_call: TRBJ2-3
cdr3_aa: CSVDGTLHHADTQYF

v_call: TRBV7-6
clone_size: -
j_call: TRBJ2-1
cdr3_aa: CASSLDGTGTSVINEQFF

v_call: TRBV4-1
clone_size: once
j_call: TRBJ2-7
cdr3_aa: CASSHIVGGVLYEQYF

v_call: TRBV5-1
clone_size: -
j_call: TRBJ2-7
cdr3_aa: CASSSGGWGEQYF

v_call: TRBV7-8
clone_size: few
j_call: TRBJ1-2
cdr3_aa: CASSPQTGSDYGYTF

v_call: TRBV6-2/TRBV6-3
clone_size: few
j_call: -
cdr3_aa: CASSWGQPMFGEQYF

v_call: TRBV5-1
clone_size: few
j_call: TRBJ1-2
cdr3_aa: CASSFGAGQDYGYTF

v_call: TRBV7-9
clone_size: -
j_call: TRBJ2-1
cdr3_aa: CASSLWGERGGDEQFF

v_call: TRBV6-1
clone_size: -
j_call: TRBJ2-5
cdr3_aa: CASSDYPKETQYF

v_call: TRBV2
clone_size: few
j_call: TRBJ2-5
cdr3_aa: CASGAPTSGDETQYF

v_call: TRBV5-1
clone_size: -
j_call: TRBJ2-6
cdr3_aa: CASSLGLISSGANVLTF

v_call: TRBV7-2
clone_size: -
j_call: TRBJ2-2
cdr3_aa: CASSIRQGAPGGELFF

v_call: TRBV13
clone_size: many
j_call: TRBJ2-6
cdr3_aa: CASIFSGANVLTF

v_call: TRBV20-1
clone_size: -
j_call: TRBJ2-7
cdr3_aa: CSAKRTGIAYEQYF

v_call: TRBV12-3/TRBV12-4
clone_size: -
j_call: TRBJ1-5
cdr3_aa: CASSPWGLGNQPQHF

v_call: TRBV7-8
clone_size: few
j_call: TRBJ2-7
cdr3_aa: CASSPWAVYEQYF